Listed below are T cell receptor beta chains from one sample, sequenced in a study of identical twins. TCRdb analysed the 5' RACE reads with MiXCR anew, one entry per CDR3 protein. The table records hundreds of thousands of distinct CDR3 sequences, less than 10% of them present only once. These records were also assigned to another study, of yellow fever vaccine responses in identical twins.

Material: PBMCs. These receptors all stem from a woman aged 18-30 years in good health. Both conserved end residues are part of each CDR3. D genes are given only for firm matches. Expanded clones are given a class, and other clones once, few, many or no size at all.

.	TRBV7-2	.	TRBJ1-1	TGTGCCAGCAGGCGTCCGGGGGGTTACAAAGCTTTCTTT	CASRRPGGYKAFF
few	TRBV5-1	TRBD1	TRBJ2-7	TGCGCCAGCAGCGAGGGACAGGGGTCTAACTACGAGCAGTACTTC	CASSEGQGSNYEQYF
many	TRBV5-1	TRBD1	TRBJ2-5	TGCGCCAGCAGCGTAGGACCGACAGGGGGCCAGGAGACCCAGTACTTC	CASSVGPTGGQETQYF
few	TRBV18	TRBD2	TRBJ2-3	TGTGCCAGCTCTGCTAGCGGGGGTTTCACAGATACGCAGTATTTT	CASSASGGFTDTQYF
many	TRBV7-2	TRBD1	TRBJ1-5	TGTGCCAGCAGTTATGCCGGACAGGCGAGAGGCCAGCCCCAGCATTTT	CASSYAGQARGQPQHF
.	TRBV29-1	TRBD1	TRBJ2-3	TGCAGCGCCGATTCGGACAGGGGACGCACAGATACGCAGTATTTT	CSADSDRGRTDTQYF
.	TRBV14	.	TRBJ2-7	TGTGCCAGCAGCCACAGTCGTCCTACGGGGAGCTCCTACGAGCAGTACTTC	CASSHSRPTGSSYEQYF
many	TRBV12-5	.	TRBJ2-3	TGTGCTAGTGGTTTGGTCCCAGATACGCAGTATTTT	CASGLVPDTQYF
.	TRBV20-1	.	TRBJ1-5	TGCAGTGCTAGAGATCGGGGTAGGCCCCAGCATTTT	CSARDRGRPQHF
few	TRBV19	.	TRBJ2-1	TGTGCCAGTAGTATTACGGGTGAGCAGTTCTTC	CASSITGEQFF
few	TRBV29-1	.	TRBJ2-2	TGCAGCGTTGAAAAGAAAACCGGGGAGCTGTTTTTT	CSVEKKTGELFF
.	TRBV29-1	.	TRBJ2-7	TGCAGCGTTGTCCCCATCGGTCAACCCTCCTACGAGCAGTACTTC	CSVVPIGQPSYEQYF
.	TRBV4-3	.	TRBJ2-7	TGCGCCAGCAGCCAAGATTTTACCCTCTCCTACGAGCAGTACTTC	CASSQDFTLSYEQYF
.	TRBV6-1	.	TRBJ2-3	TGTGCCAGCAGCCAACAGCCCGGAGGGTCAGATACGCAGTATTTT	CASSQQPGGSDTQYF
many	TRBV3-1	.	TRBJ2-1	TGTGCCAGGACGGAGGAGCGGGCCTACAATGAGCAGTTCTTC	CARTEERAYNEQFF
few	TRBV19	.	TRBJ1-6	TGTGCCAGTAGTACCGGCTGGTCACCCCTCCACTTT	CASSTGWSPLHF
few	TRBV10-3	.	TRBJ2-3	TGTGCCATCAGTGAATTGGACCCCCGGGCAGATACGCAGTATTTT	CAISELDPRADTQYF
few	TRBV4-3	.	TRBJ2-1	TGCGCCAGCAGCCAAGGGTTATCGCAGTTCTTC	CASSQGLSQFF